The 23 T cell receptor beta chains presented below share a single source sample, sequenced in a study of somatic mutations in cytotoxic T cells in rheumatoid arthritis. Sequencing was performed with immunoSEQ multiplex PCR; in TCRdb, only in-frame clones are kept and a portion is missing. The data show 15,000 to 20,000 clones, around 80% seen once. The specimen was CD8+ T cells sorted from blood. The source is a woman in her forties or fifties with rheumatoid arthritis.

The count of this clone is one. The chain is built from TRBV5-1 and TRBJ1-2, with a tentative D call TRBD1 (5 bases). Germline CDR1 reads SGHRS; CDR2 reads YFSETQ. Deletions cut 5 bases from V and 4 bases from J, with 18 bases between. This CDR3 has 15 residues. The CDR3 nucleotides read TGCGCCAGCAGTTCAGACCCTGGGGCAGCCTATGGCTACACCTTC. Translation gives CASSSDPGAAYGYTF.

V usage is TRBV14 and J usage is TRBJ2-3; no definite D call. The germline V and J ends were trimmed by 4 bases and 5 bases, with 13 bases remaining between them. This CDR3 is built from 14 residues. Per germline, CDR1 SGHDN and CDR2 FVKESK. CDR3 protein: CASSPYSFGDTQYF. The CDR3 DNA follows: TGTGCCAGCAGCCCCTACTCCTTTGGAGATACGCAGTATTTT.

CDR3 protein: CASSLGHNTGELFF. The CDR3 coding sequence is TGCGCCAGCAGTCTCGGACATAACACCGGGGAGCTGTTTTTT. The chain links TRBV10-1 to TRBJ2-2; D is possibly TRBD1 (5 bases). CDR3 size: 14 residues. Germline CDR1 and CDR2: WNHNN and SYGVQD (reference sequence). V lost 5 bases, J lost 2 bases, and 9 bases lay in between.

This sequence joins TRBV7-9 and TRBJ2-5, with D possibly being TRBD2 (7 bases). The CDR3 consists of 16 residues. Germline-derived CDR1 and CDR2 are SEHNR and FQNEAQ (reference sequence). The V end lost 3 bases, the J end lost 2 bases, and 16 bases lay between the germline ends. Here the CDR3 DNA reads TGTGCCAGCAGCTTTGGGGGGGCGGGGGAGCAAGAGACCCAGTACTTC. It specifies CASSFGGAGEQETQYF. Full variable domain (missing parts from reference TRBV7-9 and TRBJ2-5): DTGVSQNPRHKITKRGQNVTFRCDPISEHNRLYWYRQTLGQGPEFLTYFQNEAQLEKSRLLSDRFSAERPKGSFSTLEIQRTEQGDSAMYLCASSFGGAGEQETQYFGPGTRLLVL.

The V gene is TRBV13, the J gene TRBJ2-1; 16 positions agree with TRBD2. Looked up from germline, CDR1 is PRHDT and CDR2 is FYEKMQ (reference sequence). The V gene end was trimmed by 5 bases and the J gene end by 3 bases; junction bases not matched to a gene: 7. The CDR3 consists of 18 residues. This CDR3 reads CASSIGTSGGAIYNEQFF. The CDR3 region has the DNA TGTGCCAGCAGCATCGGGACTAGCGGGGGGGCTATCTACAATGAGCAGTTCTTC.

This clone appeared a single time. The CDR3 DNA reads as TGTGCCAGCAGCCCCCACGGCACAGGCTACTTTTCCTACGAGCAGTACTTC. Translated, it gives CASSPHGTGYFSYEQYF. This chain joins TRBV7-2 and TRBJ2-7; a possible D gene is TRBD1 (5 bases). Germline CDR1 reads SGHTA; CDR2 reads FQGNSA. The CDR3 length is 17 residues. The V end lost 5 bases, the J end lost 1 base, and 21 bases lay between the germline ends.

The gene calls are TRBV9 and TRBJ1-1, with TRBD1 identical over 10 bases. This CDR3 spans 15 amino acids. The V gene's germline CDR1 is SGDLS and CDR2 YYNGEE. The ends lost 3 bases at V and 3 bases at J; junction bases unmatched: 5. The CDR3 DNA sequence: TGTGCCAGCAGCGGCCCGGGACAGGGGCACACTGAAGCTTTCTTT. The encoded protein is CASSGPGQGHTEAFF.

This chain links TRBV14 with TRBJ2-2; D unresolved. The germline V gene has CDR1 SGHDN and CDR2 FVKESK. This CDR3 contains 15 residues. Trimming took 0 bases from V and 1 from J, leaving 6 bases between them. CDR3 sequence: CASSQERQNTGELFF. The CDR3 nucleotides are TGTGCCAGCAGCCAAGAGAGACAGAACACCGGGGAGCTGTTTTTT.

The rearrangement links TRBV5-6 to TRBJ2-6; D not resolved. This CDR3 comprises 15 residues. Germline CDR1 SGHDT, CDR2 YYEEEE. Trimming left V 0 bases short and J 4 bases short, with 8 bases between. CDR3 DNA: TGTGCCAGCAGCTTGGGGATGGGGGGGGCCAACGTCCTGACTTTC. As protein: CASSLGMGGANVLTF.

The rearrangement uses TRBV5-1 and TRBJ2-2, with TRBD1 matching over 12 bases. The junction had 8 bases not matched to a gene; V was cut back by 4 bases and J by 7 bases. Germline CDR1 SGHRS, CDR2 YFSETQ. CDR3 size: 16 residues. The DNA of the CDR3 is TGCGCCAGCAGCCAGCCGGGACAGGGGGCGATCGGGGAGCTGTTTTTT. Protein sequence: CASSQPGQGAIGELFF.

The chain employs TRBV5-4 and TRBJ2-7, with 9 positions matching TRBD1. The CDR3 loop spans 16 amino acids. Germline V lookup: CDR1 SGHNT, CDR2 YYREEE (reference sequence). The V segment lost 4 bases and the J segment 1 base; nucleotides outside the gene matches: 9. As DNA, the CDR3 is TGTGCCAGCAGCGAACAGGGGGCTTTGGGATCCTACGAGCAGTACTTC. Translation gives CASSEQGALGSYEQYF.

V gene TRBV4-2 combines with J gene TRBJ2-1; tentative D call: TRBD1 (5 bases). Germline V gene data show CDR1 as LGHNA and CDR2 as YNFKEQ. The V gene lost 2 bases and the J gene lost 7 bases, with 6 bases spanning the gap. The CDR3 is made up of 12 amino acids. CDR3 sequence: CASSQPGNEQFF. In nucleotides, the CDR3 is TGTGCCAGCAGCCAACCAGGGAATGAGCAGTTCTTC.

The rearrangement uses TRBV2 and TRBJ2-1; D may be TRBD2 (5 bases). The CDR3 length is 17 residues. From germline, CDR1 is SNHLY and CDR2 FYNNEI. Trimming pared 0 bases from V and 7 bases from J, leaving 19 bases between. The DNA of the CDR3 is TGTGCCAGCAGTGAAGCCGGTAGGGCGGGTGTTTTGAATGAGCAGTTCTTC. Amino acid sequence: CASSEAGRAGVLNEQFF.

This chain's CDR3 is CASSVGRGSYNEQFF. The CDR3 DNA sequence: TGTGCCAGCAGCGTCGGAAGAGGCTCCTACAATGAGCAGTTCTTC. V and J are TRBV9 and TRBJ2-1; no clear D. Trimming left V 2 bases short and J 0 bases short, with 9 bases between. The CDR3 extends over 15 amino acids. Germline CDR1 and CDR2: SGDLS and YYNGEE.

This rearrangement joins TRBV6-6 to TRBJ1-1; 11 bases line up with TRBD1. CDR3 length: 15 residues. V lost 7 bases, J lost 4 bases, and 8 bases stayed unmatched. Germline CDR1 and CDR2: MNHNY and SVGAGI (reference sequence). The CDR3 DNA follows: TGTGCCAGCACCGAGGGACAGGGGGGTTTCACTGAAGCTTTCTTT. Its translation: CASTEGQGGFTEAFF.

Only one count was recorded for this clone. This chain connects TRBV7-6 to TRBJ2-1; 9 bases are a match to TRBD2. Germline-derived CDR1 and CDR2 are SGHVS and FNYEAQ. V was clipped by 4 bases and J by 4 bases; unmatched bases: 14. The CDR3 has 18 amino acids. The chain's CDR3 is CASSSSRGAGGWYNEQFF. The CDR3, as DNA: TGTGCCAGCAGCTCCTCCAGGGGAGCGGGAGGATGGTACAATGAGCAGTTCTTC. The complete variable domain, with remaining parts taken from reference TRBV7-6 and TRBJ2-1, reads GAGVSQSPRYKVTKRGQDVALRCDPISGHVSLYWYRQALGQGPEFLTYFNYEAQQDKSGLPNDRFSAERPEGSISTLTIQRTEQRDSAMYRCASSSSRGAGGWYNEQFFGPGTRLTVL.

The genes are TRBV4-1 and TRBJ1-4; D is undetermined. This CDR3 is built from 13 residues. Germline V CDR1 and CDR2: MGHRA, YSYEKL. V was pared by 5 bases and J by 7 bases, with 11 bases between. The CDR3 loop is CASSYSWGEKLFF. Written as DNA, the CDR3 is TGCGCCAGCAGCTACTCATGGGGTGAAAAACTGTTTTTT.

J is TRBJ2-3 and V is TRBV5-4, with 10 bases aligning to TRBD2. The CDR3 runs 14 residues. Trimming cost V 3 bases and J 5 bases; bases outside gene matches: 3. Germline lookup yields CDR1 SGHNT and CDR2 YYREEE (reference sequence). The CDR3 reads CASSYSGGRDTQYF. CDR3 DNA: TGTGCCAGCAGCTATAGCGGGGGGCGAGATACGCAGTATTTT.

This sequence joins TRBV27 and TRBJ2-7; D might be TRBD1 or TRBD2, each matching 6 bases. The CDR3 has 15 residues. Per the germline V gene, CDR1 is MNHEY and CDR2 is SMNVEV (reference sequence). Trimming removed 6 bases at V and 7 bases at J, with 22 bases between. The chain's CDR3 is CASSSLGATGGEQYF. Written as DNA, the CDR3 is TGTGCCAGCAGCAGCCTGGGGGCCACCGGAGGGGAGCAGTACTTC.

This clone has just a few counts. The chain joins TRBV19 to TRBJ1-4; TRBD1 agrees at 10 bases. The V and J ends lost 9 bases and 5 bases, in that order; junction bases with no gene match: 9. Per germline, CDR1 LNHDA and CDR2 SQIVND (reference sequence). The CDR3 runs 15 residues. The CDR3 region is CASRGRQGANEKLFF. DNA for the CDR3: TGTGCCAGCAGAGGACGACAGGGGGCGAATGAAAAACTGTTTTTT.

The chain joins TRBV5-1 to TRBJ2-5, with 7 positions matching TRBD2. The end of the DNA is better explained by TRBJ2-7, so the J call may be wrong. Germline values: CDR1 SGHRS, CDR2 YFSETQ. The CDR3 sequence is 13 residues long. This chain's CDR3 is CASSSGTTYEQYF. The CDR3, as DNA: TGCGCCAGCAGCTCCGGGACTACCTACGAGCAGTACTTC.

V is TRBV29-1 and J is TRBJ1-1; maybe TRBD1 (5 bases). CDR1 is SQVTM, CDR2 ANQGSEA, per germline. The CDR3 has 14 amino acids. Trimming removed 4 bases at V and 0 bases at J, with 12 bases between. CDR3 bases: TGCAGCGTTGCTCAGGGCCCCCTGAACACTGAAGCTTTCTTT. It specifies CSVAQGPLNTEAFF.

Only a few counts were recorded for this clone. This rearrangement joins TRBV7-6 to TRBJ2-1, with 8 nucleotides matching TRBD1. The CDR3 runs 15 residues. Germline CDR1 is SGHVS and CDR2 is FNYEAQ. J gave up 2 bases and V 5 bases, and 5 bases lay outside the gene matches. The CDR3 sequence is CASSRDRTAYNEQFF. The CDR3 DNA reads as TGTGCCAGCAGCCGGGACAGGACTGCCTACAATGAGCAGTTCTTC.